This T cell receptor beta chain was observed in a study of blood T cells in healthy people across ages. Study-level findings and limits: Lack of knowledge of donor CMV status possibly confounded expanded clonotype changes.

V lost 6 bases, J lost 7 bases, and 7 bases lay in between. The CDR3 is made up of 11 amino acids. Germline V gives CDR1 SGHTA, CDR2 FQGNSA. This clonotype has just a few counts. The antigen is undetermined. A sample-barcoded 5' primer and a J-beta primer mix were used in a second PCR of roughly 6 to 11 cycles. Each CDR3 protein is one row after TCRdb ran MiXCR on the 5' RACE reads. The table records 600,000 to 900,000 distinct CDR3 sequences, roughly 25% of them present only once. The same data also contributed to another study, on T cells of mothers and their children. In that study: Samples were obtained from a few healthy Caucasian mothers and their six children.

The chain combines TRBV7-2 with TRBJ2-1; D is ambiguous. The sequence came from a boy younger than 18 in good health. Sequenced material: blood. This chain's CDR3 is CASSRVNEQFF. CDR3 bases: TGTGCCAGCAGTCGCGTAAATGAGCAGTTCTTC. Based on the CDR3 plus reference TRBV7-2 and TRBJ2-1, the full variable domain is GAGVSQSPSNKVTEKGKDVELRCDPISGHTALYWYRQSLGQGLEFLIYFQGNSAPDKSGLPSDRFSAERTGGSVSTLTIQRTQQEDSAVYLCASSRVNEQFFGPGTRLTVL.